The 14 T cell receptor beta chains given below trace back to one sample, sequenced in a study of blood T cell repertoires in COVID-19. Measured with immunoSEQ multiplex PCR; TCRdb has only the in-frame clones, and not every one. The table lists 80,000 to 95,000 clones, approximately 80% of them singletons. Sequencing was done on a sample of peripheral blood. The receptor set was obtained from a man older than 75 with COVID-19, enrolled during active disease.

In this sample, this clone turned up once. The CDR3 loop is CASSSRVNRNQPQHF. CDR3 sequence (DNA): TGTGCCAGCAGCTCCAGGGTTAATCGGAATCAGCCCCAGCATTTT. This sequence joins TRBV5-8 and TRBJ1-5, with D perhaps matching TRBD1 (5 bases). Germline lookup yields CDR1 SGHTS and CDR2 YDEGEE. V was cut by 3 bases and J by 4 bases, with 14 bases left in between. This CDR3 is built from 15 residues.

This clone was seen ten or more times. The genes are TRBV27 and TRBJ2-1; a possible D gene is TRBD2 (5 bases). CDR1 is MNHEY, CDR2 SMNVEV, per germline (reference sequence). The length of the CDR3 is 12 residues. The V and J ends lost 10 bases and 4 bases respectively, with 11 bases between them. CDR3 coding DNA: TGTGCCACCGGGCCGGGGTACAATGAGCAGTTCTTC. It specifies CATGPGYNEQFF.

V and J are TRBV2 and TRBJ1-3; no clear D gene. Germline assignment: CDR1 SNHLY and CDR2 FYNNEI. The CDR3 covers 13 residues. V lost 3 bases, J lost 3 bases, and 6 bases lay in between. CDR3 amino acids: CASSETGGNTIYF. DNA for the CDR3: TGTGCCAGCAGTGAGACGGGTGGAAACACCATATATTTT.

V is TRBV2 and J is TRBJ1-1; a possible D gene is TRBD1 (6 bases). V was clipped by 4 bases and J by 2 bases, with 11 bases between them. CDR1 and CDR2 from the germline V gene are SNHLY and FYNNEI. The CDR3 extends over 14 amino acids. CDR3: CASSGRGSNTEAFF. DNA of the CDR3: TGTGCCAGCAGTGGCAGGGGCTCAAACACTGAAGCTTTCTTT.

The chain combines TRBV19 with TRBJ1-6; 7 bases map to TRBD1. V lost 3 bases to trimming and J lost 6 bases; unmatched junction nucleotides: 8. Germline CDR1 reads LNHDA; CDR2 reads SQIVND (reference sequence). The CDR3 spans 16 residues. The CDR3, as DNA: TGTGCCAGTAGTATCCCTAAGGGGGCTGGTAATTCACCCCTCCACTTT. This sequence encodes CASSIPKGAGNSPLHF.

The V gene is TRBV5-1, the J gene TRBJ2-1; tentatively, D is TRBD2 (5 bases). Looked up from germline, CDR1 is SGHRS and CDR2 is YFSETQ. Between the trimmed V and J ends, which lost 0 bases and 9 bases, there was a span of 7 bases. This CDR3 is 12 amino acids long. The CDR3, as DNA: TGCGCCAGCAGCTTGGGGAGGAGTGAGCAGTTCTTC. As protein: CASSLGRSEQFF.

This chain links TRBV5-4 with TRBJ2-7; 11 bases agree with TRBD1. The CDR3 spans 14 residues. CDR1 and CDR2 from the germline V gene are SGHNT and YYREEE (reference sequence). Trimming removed 3 bases from V and 6 bases from J; junction bases left unmatched: 5. The CDR3: CASSYRTGGSEQYF. The CDR3 nucleotides are TGTGCCAGCAGCTACAGGACAGGGGGCTCCGAGCAGTACTTC.

This chain connects TRBV28 to TRBJ1-2; maybe TRBD1 (6 bases). The V end lost 5 bases, the J end lost 7 bases, and 17 bases lay between the germline ends. CDR3 length equals 14 residues. CDR1 MDHEN and CDR2 SYDVKM come from the germline V gene. In DNA, the CDR3 is TGTGCCAGCAGTACCACAGGGAACTTATCTGGCTACACCTTC. It translates to CASSTTGNLSGYTF.

The rearrangement joins TRBV5-5 to TRBJ2-3, with TRBD2 matching over 7 bases. This CDR3 is 14 amino acids long. Germline CDR1 and CDR2: SGHKS and YYEKEE (reference sequence). Trimming removed 4 bases from V and 6 bases from J; junction bases left unmatched: 8. In nucleotides, the CDR3 is TGTGCCAGCAGCCCGGGGGGAGGCCAGGATACGCAGTATTTT. It is translated as CASSPGGGQDTQYF. The complete variable domain, with remaining parts taken from reference TRBV5-5 and TRBJ2-3, reads DAGVTQSPTHLIKTRGQQVTLRCSPISGHKSVSWYQQVLGQGPQFIFQYYEKEERGRGNFPDRFSARQFPNYSSELNVNALLLGDSALYLCASSPGGGQDTQYFGPGTRLTVL.

This chain links TRBV28 with TRBJ1-1; D perhaps matches TRBD1 (5 bases). V lost 3 bases and J lost 5, with 16 bases in between. The germline CDR1 and CDR2 sequences are MDHEN and SYDVKM. The CDR3 sequence is 15 residues long. The CDR3: CASSLVAGWSTEAFF. The CDR3 DNA is TGTGCCAGCAGTTTGGTTGCAGGGTGGTCAACTGAAGCTTTCTTT.

V usage is TRBV7-9 and J usage is TRBJ2-7; D possibly corresponds to TRBD1 (9 bases). The CDR3 has 15 amino acids. V dropped 3 bases and J dropped 2 bases, with 14 bases sitting between them. The germline gives CDR1 SEHNR, CDR2 FQNEAQ (reference sequence). For the CDR3, the DNA is TGTGCCAGCAGCTTGCGGGGGGACAGGGCCTACGAGCAGTACTTC. The encoded protein is CASSLRGDRAYEQYF. The full variable domain, completed using reference TRBV7-9 and TRBJ2-7, is DTGVSQNPRHKITKRGQNVTFRCDPISEHNRLYWYRQTLGQGPEFLTYFQNEAQLEKSRLLSDRFSAERPKGSFSTLEIQRTEQGDSAMYLCASSLRGDRAYEQYFGPGTRLTVT.

For this clone: An end of the junction does not agree with germline; a read error may underlie this. This chain connects TRBV7-7 to TRBJ2-5; perhaps TRBD1 as D (5 bases). Germline-derived CDR1 and CDR2 are SSHAT and FNYEAQ (reference sequence). The length of the CDR3 is 13 residues. This CDR3 reads CASSHRIEETQYF. The CDR3 DNA reads as TGTGCTAGCAGCCACAGGATTGAAGAGACCCAGTACTTC.

The chain has TRBV11-3 and TRBJ1-1; 8 bases fit TRBD1. The ends lost 3 bases at V and 3 bases at J; junction bases unmatched: 0. The germline CDR1 and CDR2 sequences are SGHNT and YENEEA. CDR3 length: 13 residues. CDR3 sequence: CASSLTGDTEAFF. CDR3 nucleotides: TGTGCCAGCAGCTTGACAGGGGACACTGAAGCTTTCTTT.

The chain links TRBV18 to TRBJ1-3, with no clear D. Germline V gene lookup returns CDR1 KGHSH and CDR2 LQKENI. This CDR3 spans 14 amino acids. Trimming removed 3 bases at V and 7 bases at J, with 13 bases between. DNA for the CDR3: TGTGCCAGCTCACCCCCATCGGGTCCCAACACCATATATTTT. Encoded protein: CASSPPSGPNTIYF.